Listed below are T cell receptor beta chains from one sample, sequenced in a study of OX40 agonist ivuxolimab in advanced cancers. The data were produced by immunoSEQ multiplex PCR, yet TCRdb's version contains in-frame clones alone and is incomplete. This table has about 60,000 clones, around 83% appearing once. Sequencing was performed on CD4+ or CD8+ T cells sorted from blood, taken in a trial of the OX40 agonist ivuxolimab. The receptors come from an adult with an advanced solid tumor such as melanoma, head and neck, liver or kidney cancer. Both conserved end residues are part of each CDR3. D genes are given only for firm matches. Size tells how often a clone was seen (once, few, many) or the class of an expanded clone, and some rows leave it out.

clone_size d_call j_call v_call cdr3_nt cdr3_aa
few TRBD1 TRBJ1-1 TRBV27 TGTGCCAGCAGTTTCCGGACAGGGAACACTGAAGCTTTCTTT CASSFRTGNTEAFF
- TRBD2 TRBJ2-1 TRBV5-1 TGCGCCAGCAGCCCAACATTACTAGCGGGGGGGCCCAATGAGCAGTTCTTC CASSPTLLAGGPNEQFF
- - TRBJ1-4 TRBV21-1 TGTGCCAGCAGCATACAGGGGCGGTTGAATGAAAAACTGTTTTTT CASSIQGRLNEKLFF
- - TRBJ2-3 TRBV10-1 TGCGCCAGCAGTGAAGTGGGGACAGATACGCAGTATTTT CASSEVGTDTQYF
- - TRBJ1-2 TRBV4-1 TGCGCCAGCAGATTATCCGGGCCTACGGGGGGCTACACCTTC CASRLSGPTGGYTF
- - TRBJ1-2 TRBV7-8 TGTGCCAGCAGCTTAGGCCTTCGATATGGCTACACCTTC CASSLGLRYGYTF
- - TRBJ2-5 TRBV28 TGTGCCAGCAGTTCCTACCAAGAGACCCAGTACTTC CASSSYQETQYF
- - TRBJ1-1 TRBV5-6 TGTGCCAGCAGCTTGGGGGTCAGCTTCACTGAAGCTTTCTTT CASSLGVSFTEAFF
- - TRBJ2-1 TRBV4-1 TGCGCCAGCAGCCAAGATAGGGTATCCGAGAACCACTCCTACAATGAGCAGTTCTTC CASSQDRVSENHSYNEQFF
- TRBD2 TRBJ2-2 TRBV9 TGTGCCAGCCAGGCGGGAGGTTTGACCGGGGAGCTGTTTTTT CASQAGGLTGELFF
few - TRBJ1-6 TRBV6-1 TGTGCCAGCAGTGGTTTAGATAATTCACCCCTCCACTTT CASSGLDNSPLHF
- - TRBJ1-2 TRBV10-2 TGCGCCAGCAGTAATACCGGGAGAAACTATGGCTACACCTTC CASSNTGRNYGYTF
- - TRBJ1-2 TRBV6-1 TGTGCCAGCAGTAAGGACGGAGTTAACTATGGCTACACCTTC CASSKDGVNYGYTF
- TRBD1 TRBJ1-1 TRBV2 TGTGCCAGCGCGGGACAGCAGAACACTGAAGCTTTCTTT CASAGQQNTEAFF
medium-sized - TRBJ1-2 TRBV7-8 TGTGCCAGCAGCTTATCGGCCCTGCAGGGCGGCTACACCTTC CASSLSALQGGYTF
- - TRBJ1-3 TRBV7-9 TGTGCCAGCAGCTTCGGGACTGCCGGAAACACCATATATTTT CASSFGTAGNTIYF
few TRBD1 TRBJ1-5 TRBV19 TGTGCCAGTAGTGGTGGGACAGGGCTTAGCAATCAGCCCCAGCATTTT CASSGGTGLSNQPQHF
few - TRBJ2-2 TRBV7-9 TGTGCCAGCCTGGTTGTGAATACCGGGGAGCTGTTTTTT CASLVVNTGELFF
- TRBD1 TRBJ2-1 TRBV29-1 TGCAGCGTTGAGGGGACAGGGCTAAGCTCCTACAATGAGCAGTTCTTC CSVEGTGLSSYNEQFF
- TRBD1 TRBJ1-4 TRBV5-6 TGTGCCAGCAGCTTTGGACAGGGAGGGAAAGAAAAACTGTTTTTT CASSFGQGGKEKLFF
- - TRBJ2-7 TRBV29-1 TGCAGCGTCCCGACAGGGGAGGGTGGCGTCTACGAGCAGTACTTC CSVPTGEGGVYEQYF
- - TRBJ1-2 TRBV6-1 TGTGCCAGCAGTGATTCCCAGGGAGTAGGTGGCCACACCTTC CASSDSQGVGGHTF
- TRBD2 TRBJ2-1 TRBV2 TGTGCCAGCAGAGACAAAAGGACTAGCGGGAATGAGCAGTTCTTC CASRDKRTSGNEQFF
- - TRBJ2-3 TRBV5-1 TGCGCCAGCAGCTCGCCCCGGCGGGTCCAAATGGAGACTAGCACAGATACGCAGTATTTT CASSSPRRVQMETSTDTQYF
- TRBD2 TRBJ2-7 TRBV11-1 TGTGCCAGCAGCTCTGGACTAGCGGGCGGAGGATACGAGCAGTACTTC CASSSGLAGGGYEQYF
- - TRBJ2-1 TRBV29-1 TGCAGCGTAGGGACCGTAACCTACAATGAGCAGTTCTTC CSVGTVTYNEQFF
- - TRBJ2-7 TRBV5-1 TGCGCCAGCAGACCGGAGCCAGGGCGGGTCTTCAGCGAGCAGTACTTC CASRPEPGRVFSEQYF
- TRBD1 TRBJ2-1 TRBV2 TGTGCCAGCAGAGAGCAACAGGGGAATGAGCAGTTCTTC CASREQQGNEQFF
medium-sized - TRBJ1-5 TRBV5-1 TGCGCCAGCAGCTTGGGCGAGATAAATCAGCCCCAGCATTTT CASSLGEINQPQHF
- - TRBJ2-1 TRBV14 TGTGCCAGCAGCCAATTAGGAGCCAATGAGCAGTTCTTC CASSQLGANEQFF
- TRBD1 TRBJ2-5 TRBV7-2 TGTGCCACCGCGACAGGGGCAGAGACCCAGTACTTC CATATGAETQYF
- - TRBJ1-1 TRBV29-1 TGCAGCGTTGCCGGGGGCGCGAGCCCTGAAGCTTTCTTT CSVAGGASPEAFF
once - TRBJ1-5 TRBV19 TGTGCCAGTAGTGCACCGGGTCGCCCCTGGGAGCCCCAGCATTTT CASSAPGRPWEPQHF
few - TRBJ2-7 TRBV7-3 TGTGCCAGCAGCTTAGCGCTAGCAAACGAGCAGTACTTC CASSLALANEQYF
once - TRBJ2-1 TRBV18 TGTGCCAGCTCACCAGGGATCCCGGGAATCTATGAGCAGTTCTTC CASSPGIPGIYEQFF
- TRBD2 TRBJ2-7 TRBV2 TGTGCCAGCAGTGGGGGGGGCTACGAGCAGTACTTC CASSGGGYEQYF
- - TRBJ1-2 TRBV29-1 TGCAGCGTTGGGGCGATAGGATACACCTTC CSVGAIGYTF
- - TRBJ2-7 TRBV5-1 TGCGCCAGCAGCTTCCAAGGGGCAGGGAACGAGCAGTACTTC CASSFQGAGNEQYF
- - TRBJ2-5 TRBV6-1 TGTGCCAGCTCGATAGGGACCCAAGAGACCCAGTACTTC CASSIGTQETQYF
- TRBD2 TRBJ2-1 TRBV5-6 TGTGCCAGCAGCTTAAGGGGCGACTGGCGGGGGGGCGAGGATGAGCAGTTCTTC CASSLRGDWRGGEDEQFF
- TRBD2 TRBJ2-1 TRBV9 TGTGCCAGCAGCGTAGAGAAACTAGCGGGAGGTATTTCCTACAATGAGCAGTTCTTC CASSVEKLAGGISYNEQFF
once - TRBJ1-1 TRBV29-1 TGCAGCGGGGCGGCACAGAACACTGAAGCTTTCTTT CSGAAQNTEAFF
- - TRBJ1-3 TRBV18 TGTGCCAGCTCACCACTTGGCGGGACCTCTGGAAACACCATATATTTT CASSPLGGTSGNTIYF
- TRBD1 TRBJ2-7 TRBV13 TGTGCCAGCAGCCGCCAGCCCAAGATAGATTCCGGGACAGGGCCCAACGAGCAGTACTTC CASSRQPKIDSGTGPNEQYF
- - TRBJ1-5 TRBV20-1 TGCAGTGCGGGGCAAAATCAGCCCCAGCATTTT CSAGQNQPQHF
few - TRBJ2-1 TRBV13 TGTGCCAGCAGCTTTCTCGGCCTAAAATCATACAATGAGCAGTTCTTC CASSFLGLKSYNEQFF
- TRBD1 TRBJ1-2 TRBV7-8 TGTGCCAGCAGCTTAGTAACAGGGGGTGGCTACACCTTC CASSLVTGGGYTF
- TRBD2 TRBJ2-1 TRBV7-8 TGTGCCAGCAGCTTAGCGCGATTCGGGGGGATTGACAATGAGCAGTTCTTC CASSLARFGGIDNEQFF
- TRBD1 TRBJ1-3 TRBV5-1 TGCGCCAGCAGCTTACAGGGGGCCCTGAACTCTGGAAACACCATATATTTT CASSLQGALNSGNTIYF
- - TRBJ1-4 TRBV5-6 TGTGCCAGCAGCTTTGGCGCGACAGACAATGAAAAACTGTTTTTT CASSFGATDNEKLFF